A single sample gave rise to the 16 T cell receptor beta chains below, sequenced in a study of blood T cell repertoires in COVID-19. The method was immunoSEQ multiplex PCR; TCRdb's version includes in-frame clones alone and lacks a portion of them. The sample consists of about 150,000 clones, 70% to 85% of them appearing once. What was sequenced was peripheral blood. All receptors derive from a woman aged 50 to 65 with acute or convalescent COVID-19.

The chain links TRBV3-1 (or the pseudogene TRBV3-2) to TRBJ2-3, with 13 positions matching TRBD2. CDR1 is LGHDT, CDR2 YNNKEL, per germline (reference sequence). The CDR3 extends over 14 amino acids. Trimming took 11 bases from V and 4 from J; bases not matched to a gene: 6. The CDR3 spells CAVLAGGDPDTQYF. The CDR3 DNA is TGTGCCGTACTAGCGGGGGGGGACCCAGATACGCAGTATTTT.

The chain combines TRBV7-2 with TRBJ1-1, with D tentatively TRBD1 (6 bases). V was clipped by 5 bases and J by 1 base, with 14 bases between them. CDR3 length: 15 amino acids. Germline V gives CDR1 SGHTA, CDR2 FQGNSA. CDR3 protein: CASSGGETGNTEAFF. The CDR3 DNA sequence: TGTGCCAGCAGCGGGGGCGAGACAGGGAACACTGAAGCTTTCTTT.

Turning to this clone: Other DNA sequences from this sample encode an identical CDR3 as well. The rearrangement uses TRBV3-1 (or the pseudogene TRBV3-2) and TRBJ2-7; TRBD2 might be the D (6 bases). The germline V and J ends were trimmed by 0 bases and 2 bases, with 17 bases remaining between them. Germline lookup yields CDR1 LGHDT and CDR2 YNNKEL (reference sequence). The CDR3 totals 17 residues. CDR3 in amino acids: CASSQDLGLAGPYEQYF. The CDR3, as DNA: TGTGCCAGCAGCCAAGATCTTGGGCTGGCGGGACCCTACGAGCAGTACTTC.

The V and J genes are TRBV2 and TRBJ1-5, with 9 nucleotides matching TRBD1. Germline CDR1 is SNHLY and CDR2 is FYNNEI. J lost 6 bases, V lost 7 bases, and 7 bases had no gene match. The CDR3 loop spans 14 amino acids. This CDR3 reads CASISGQGIQPQHF. The CDR3 nucleotides read TGTGCCAGCATATCGGGACAGGGTATTCAGCCCCAGCATTTT. The entire variable domain, with the rest obtained from reference TRBV2 and TRBJ1-5, is as follows: EPEVTQTPSHQVTQMGQEVILRCVPISNHLYFYWYRQILGQKVEFLVSFYNNEISEKSEIFDDQFSVERPDGSNFTLKIRSTKLEDSAMYFCASISGQGIQPQHFGDGTRLSIL.

The chain carries TRBV2 and TRBJ1-6; a possible D gene is TRBD1 (6 bases). The CDR3 contains 14 residues. V shed 5 bases and J shed 7 bases, with 12 bases lying between them. The germline CDR1 and CDR2 sequences are SNHLY and FYNNEI. The CDR3 region has the DNA TGTGCCAGCAGTCCCGTGGGGGCGAATTCACCCCTCCACTTT. This gives the protein CASSPVGANSPLHF.

The chain employs TRBV7-9 and TRBJ2-1, with a weak D call TRBD2 (5 bases). The CDR3 runs to 15 residues. Germline values: CDR1 SEHNR, CDR2 FQNEAQ (reference sequence). The V and J ends lost 1 base and 0 bases respectively, with 7 bases between them. The CDR3: CASSLDGNSYNEQFF. The CDR3, as DNA: TGTGCCAGCAGCTTAGACGGGAACTCCTACAATGAGCAGTTCTTC.

The chain combines TRBV19 with TRBJ1-1, with D unclear. V lost 4 bases to trimming and J lost 1 base, with 16 bases between them. From germline, CDR1 is LNHDA and CDR2 SQIVND (reference sequence). The CDR3 totals 16 residues. CDR3 sequence reads: CASSRTAGWGNTEAFF. CDR3 bases: TGTGCCAGTAGTAGGACCGCGGGTTGGGGGAACACTGAAGCTTTCTTT.

The gene calls are TRBV5-1 and TRBJ1-4; 7 bases agree with TRBD1. Germline V lookup: CDR1 SGHRS, CDR2 YFSETQ. The CDR3 has 15 amino acids. With V trimmed by 3 bases and J by 5 bases, 7 bases remained unmatched. CDR3 DNA: TGCGCCAGCAGCTCTTTAGGGGGCCGCAATGAAAAACTGTTTTTT. Protein sequence: CASSSLGGRNEKLFF. Complete variable domain (other parts from reference TRBV5-1 and TRBJ1-4): KAGVTQTPRYLIKTRGQQVTLSCSPISGHRSVSWYQQTPGQGLQFLFEYFSETQRNKGNFPGRFSGRQFSNSRSEMNVSTLELGDSALYLCASSSLGGRNEKLFFGSGTQLSVL.

The J gene is TRBJ1-4, the V gene TRBV4-2; 8 bases are a match to TRBD1. CDR3 size: 15 residues. V lost 2 bases and J lost 1; bases outside the gene matches: 0. Germline CDR1 LGHNA, CDR2 YNFKEQ. CDR3 residues: CASSQTGGTNEKLFF. CDR3 bases: TGTGCCAGCAGCCAAACAGGGGGAACTAATGAAAAACTGTTTTTT.

The chain uses TRBV7-3 and TRBJ2-5; 7 bases line up with TRBD2. The V gene end was trimmed by 4 bases and the J gene end by 4 bases; junction bases not matched to a gene: 15. From germline, CDR1 is SGHTA and CDR2 FQGTGA. The CDR3 sequence is 17 residues long. The CDR3 loop reads CASSSGNRAGKGETQYF. The CDR3, as DNA: TGTGCCAGCAGCTCGGGAAATCGAGCGGGGAAGGGAGAGACCCAGTACTTC.

Points on this clone: Relative to the germline gene, one junction end is altered; a read error may explain this. The V and J genes are TRBV7-8 and TRBJ2-7; 9 bases align to TRBD1. Germline values: CDR1 SGHVS, CDR2 FQNEAQ. This CDR3 has 15 residues. The CDR3: CASSLAVQGAGEQYF. The CDR3 DNA follows: TGTGCCAGCAGCCTAGCGGTACAGGGGGCTGGAGAGCAGTACTTC.

This chain connects TRBV2 to TRBJ1-2; tentatively, D is TRBD1 (5 bases). Germline V gene lookup returns CDR1 SNHLY and CDR2 FYNNEI. With 1 base removed from V and 7 bases from J, the gap between germline ends came to 16 bases. This CDR3 is built from 15 residues. CDR3 DNA sequence: TGTGCCAGCAGTGAAGTAAGATGGGGCGAACCTGGCTACACCTTC. Encoded protein: CASSEVRWGEPGYTF. Variable domain in full (rest from reference TRBV2 and TRBJ1-2): EPEVTQTPSHQVTQMGQEVILRCVPISNHLYFYWYRQILGQKVEFLVSFYNNEISEKSEIFDDQFSVERPDGSNFTLKIRSTKLEDSAMYFCASSEVRWGEPGYTFGSGTRLTVV.

In DNA, the CDR3 is TGTGCCAGCAGCGTATTCTCCTATGGCTACACCTTC. This encodes CASSVFSYGYTF. The genes are TRBV9 and TRBJ1-2; D is unresolved. The length of the CDR3 is 12 residues. Germline V gene sequence: CDR1 SGDLS, CDR2 YYNGEE. The V end was cut by 1 base, the J end by 4 bases, with 5 bases between.

This chain links TRBV6-2 or TRBV6-3 with TRBJ1-2; no clear D. Germline V gene sequence: CDR1 MNHEY, CDR2 SVGEGT. This CDR3 contains 13 residues. The V and J ends lost 5 bases and 5 bases respectively, with 12 bases between them. The CDR3 DNA sequence: TGTGCCAGCAGTAGTACCGGGAGGTATGGCTACACCTTC. Amino acid sequence: CASSSTGRYGYTF.

This clone has a single count. The chain carries TRBV24-1 and TRBJ1-2; 9 bases are shared with TRBD1. This CDR3 is built from 16 residues. Germline V gene sequence: CDR1 KGHDR, CDR2 SFDVKD. V shed 3 bases, J shed 4 bases, and the junction held 8 bases outside the gene matches. CDR3 amino acids: CATSDTPGQGSYGYTF. DNA of the CDR3: TGTGCCACCAGTGATACACCGGGACAGGGCAGCTATGGCTACACCTTC.

The chain employs TRBV11-3 and TRBJ2-5; a weak D match, TRBD1 (6 bases). Germline V gene data show CDR1 as SGHNT and CDR2 as YENEEA. Trimming cost V 4 bases and J 1 base, with 19 bases left between them. CDR3 size: 17 residues. CDR3 sequence reads: CASSSSPEGDGQETQYF. The CDR3 DNA follows: TGTGCCAGCAGCTCATCTCCAGAGGGGGACGGCCAAGAGACCCAGTACTTC.